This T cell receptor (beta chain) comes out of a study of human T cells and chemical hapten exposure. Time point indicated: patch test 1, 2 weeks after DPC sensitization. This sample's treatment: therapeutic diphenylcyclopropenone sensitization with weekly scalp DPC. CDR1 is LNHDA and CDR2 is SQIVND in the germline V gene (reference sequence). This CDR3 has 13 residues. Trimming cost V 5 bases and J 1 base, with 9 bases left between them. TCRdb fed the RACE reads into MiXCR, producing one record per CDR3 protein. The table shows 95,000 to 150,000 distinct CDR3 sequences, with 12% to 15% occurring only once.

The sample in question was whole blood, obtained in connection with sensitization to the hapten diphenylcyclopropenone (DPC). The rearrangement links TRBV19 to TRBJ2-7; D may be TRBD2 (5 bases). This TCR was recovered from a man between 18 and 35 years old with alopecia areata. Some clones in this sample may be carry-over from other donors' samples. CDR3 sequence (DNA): TGTGCCAGTAGTTTCGGGGTTTCCTACGAGCAGTACTTC. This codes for CASSFGVSYEQYF.